The 25 T cell receptor beta chains presented below share a single source sample, sequenced in a study of immune evolution from preneoplasia to lung adenocarcinoma (dated by TCRdb to 2020 to 2022). Libraries came from the immunoSEQ multiplex PCR assay. As stored in TCRdb, this immuneACCESS dataset retains in-frame rearrangements with V and J assigned. A fraction of the clones does not appear; measured against another copy, unresolved V genes explain less than half of the discrepancy, and the remainder lacks a known reason. For this sample there are under 45,000 clones; over 75% appear just once. Of the sample, approximately 4.8% falls within the top ten clones. The sample comprised FFPE invasive lung adenocarcinoma tissue. Explained via the paper, the cell subset or site label denotes: frankly invasive lung adenocarcinoma (ADC). These TCRs come from a person in their sixties or seventies with lung adenocarcinoma.

The DNA for the CDR3 is TGTGCCAGCAGCGTAGCTCCGGGGACCACAGATACGCAGTATTTT. Its protein is CASSVAPGTTDTQYF. The gene calls are TRBV9 and TRBJ2-3, with D tentatively TRBD1 or TRBD2 (5 bases each). CDR3 size: 15 residues. Germline V CDR1 and CDR2: SGDLS, YYNGEE. Between the trimmed V and J ends, which lost 0 bases and 2 bases, there was a span of 10 bases.

This sequence joins TRBV28 and TRBJ2-4; the D call may be TRBD1 or TRBD2 (6 bases each). The V gene's germline CDR1 is MDHEN and CDR2 SYDVKM. This CDR3 is 15 amino acids long. Deletions cut 3 bases from V and 4 bases from J, with 13 bases between. The CDR3 nucleotides read TGTGCCAGCAGTTTGGGGGGCCAACTAAAAAACATTCAGTACTTC. Encoded protein: CASSLGGQLKNIQYF. The whole variable domain, remainder taken from reference TRBV28 and TRBJ2-4, is DVKVTQSSRYLVKRTGEKVFLECVQDMDHENMFWYRQDPGLGLRLIYFSYDVKMKEKGDIPEGYSVSREKKERFSLILESASTNQTSMYLCASSLGGQLKNIQYFGAGTRLSVL.

The chain couples TRBV6-1 to TRBJ1-4; D call uncertain. The germline gives CDR1 MNHNS, CDR2 SASEGT. V gave up 10 bases and J gave up 5 bases, with 14 bases separating them. This CDR3 is 13 amino acids long. The CDR3 loop is CATRSGENEKLFF. The CDR3 DNA is TGTGCCACCCGGTCTGGCGAAAATGAAAAACTGTTTTTT.

The genes are TRBV11-2 and TRBJ2-5; 8 bases map to TRBD2. V shed 0 bases, J shed 2 bases, and the junction held 8 bases outside the gene matches. This CDR3 region has 17 residues. Germline CDR1 and CDR2: SGHAT and FQNNGV. CDR3 nucleotide sequence: TGTGCCAGCAGCTTAGAAGGAGGTAGCGGGGATCAAGAGACCCAGTACTTC. Its translation: CASSLEGGSGDQETQYF.

The chain couples TRBV5-1 to TRBJ2-2; D possibly matches TRBD1 or TRBD2 (5 bases each). The CDR3 sequence is 16 residues long. The ends were cut back, 0 bases at V and 5 bases at J, with 14 bases in the middle. Germline assignment: CDR1 SGHRS and CDR2 YFSETQ. The CDR3 loop is CASSLGWDLRTGELFF. The CDR3 nucleotides read TGCGCCAGCAGCTTGGGGTGGGACCTGAGGACCGGGGAGCTGTTTTTT.

J is TRBJ2-7 and V is TRBV5-4; tentatively, D is TRBD2 (5 bases). This CDR3 has 15 amino acids. CDR1 and CDR2 (germline): SGHNT, YYREEE (reference sequence). With 0 bases removed from V and 6 bases from J, the gap between germline ends came to 16 bases. The DNA for the CDR3 is TGTGCCAGCAGCTTGGGAGGGCAGGCCTATGCCGAGCAGTACTTC. This gives the protein CASSLGGQAYAEQYF.

The chain has TRBV4-2 and TRBJ1-5; a possible D gene is TRBD1 (5 bases). The CDR3 extends over 18 amino acids. V was clipped by 1 base and J by 0 bases, with 16 bases between them. CDR1 and CDR2 from the germline V gene are LGHNA and YNFKEQ. The DNA of the CDR3 is TGTGCCAGCAGCCAAGGTGGCCAGGGCCAATATAGCAATCAGCCCCAGCATTTT. Translation gives CASSQGGQGQYSNQPQHF.

The rearrangement uses TRBV6-1 and TRBJ1-1, with D hard to call. Per germline, CDR1 MNHNS and CDR2 SASEGT. This CDR3 spans 14 amino acids. V was trimmed by 4 bases and J by 2 bases, leaving 11 bases between them. The CDR3 DNA sequence: TGTGCCAGCAGTGGGAGAGGGAGTAACACTGAAGCTTTCTTT. It specifies CASSGRGSNTEAFF.

The chain recombines TRBV30 with TRBJ2-7; D is perhaps TRBD1 (5 bases). The CDR3 is 15 amino acids. Germline CDR1 and CDR2: GTSNPN and SVGIG (reference sequence). With 0 bases removed from V and 1 base from J, the gap between germline ends came to 13 bases. The CDR3 nucleotides read TGTGCCTGGAGTGTTGATGACCAGGGTTCCTACGAGCAGTACTTC. Translation gives CAWSVDDQGSYEQYF.

Note on this clone: Other DNA sequences within the sample encode an identical CDR3. The V gene is TRBV5-4, the J gene TRBJ2-3; D gene uncertain. The CDR3 is 14 amino acids. Germline V gene lookup returns CDR1 SGHNT and CDR2 YYREEE (reference sequence). Trimming pared 0 bases from V and 0 bases from J, leaving 5 bases between. The CDR3 DNA sequence: TGTGCCAGCAGCTTGGGTGGTAGCACAGATACGCAGTATTTT. Protein sequence: CASSLGGSTDTQYF. Variable domain in full (rest from reference TRBV5-4 and TRBJ2-3): ETGVTQSPTHLIKTRGQQVTLRCSSQSGHNTVSWYQQALGQGPQFIFQYYREEENGRGNFPPRFSGLQFPNYSSELNVNALELDDSALYLCASSLGGSTDTQYFGPGTRLTVL.

The chain employs TRBV28 and TRBJ2-4; D might be TRBD2 (5 bases). Germline V lookup: CDR1 MDHEN, CDR2 SYDVKM. V was cut by 4 bases and J by 4 bases, with 23 bases left in between. The length of the CDR3 is 18 residues. CDR3 loop: CASSSGLASLGLKNIQYF. The CDR3, as DNA: TGTGCCAGCAGTTCGGGTCTAGCTTCGCTGGGATTGAAAAACATTCAGTACTTC.

This clone is labeled medium-sized (0.01 to 0.1%). The chain links TRBV11-2 to TRBJ2-5; 9 bases align to TRBD2. Germline lookup yields CDR1 SGHAT and CDR2 FQNNGV. The V and J ends lost 7 bases and 4 bases, in that order; junction bases with no gene match: 13. The CDR3 loop spans 16 amino acids. The chain's CDR3 is CASTRGREGRGETQYF. As DNA, the CDR3 is TGTGCCAGCACCCGGGGGCGGGAGGGCCGGGGAGAGACCCAGTACTTC.

V is TRBV25-1 and J is TRBJ2-5, with D maybe TRBD1 (5 bases). Trimming shortened V by 2 bases and J by 1 base, and 8 bases separated the two germline ends. Germline values: CDR1 MGHDK, CDR2 SYGVNS. The CDR3 covers 14 residues. DNA for the CDR3: TGTGCCAGCAGTGAACAAGACAGCCAAGAGACCCAGTACTTC. It translates to CASSEQDSQETQYF.

Remarks on this clone: Other DNA sequences in the same sample also yield this CDR3. The chain uses TRBV28 and TRBJ1-2, with 8 positions matching TRBD1. Germline-derived CDR1 and CDR2 are MDHEN and SYDVKM. The ends lost 1 base at V and 5 bases at J; junction bases unmatched: 3. The CDR3 runs 14 residues. The CDR3 loop is CASSLYQGAYGYTF. CDR3 DNA sequence: TGTGCCAGCAGTTTATACCAGGGGGCTTATGGCTACACCTTC.

The V gene is TRBV7-9, the J gene TRBJ2-7; D not certain. This CDR3 has 12 amino acids. Trimming removed 5 bases at V and 0 bases at J, with 5 bases between. Germline CDR1 and CDR2: SEHNR and FQNEAQ (reference sequence). The CDR3, as DNA: TGTGCCAGCAGCCAGAGCTCCTACGAGCAGTACTTC. It yields the protein CASSQSSYEQYF.

Concerning this clone: Within the sample, other DNA sequences also encode this same CDR3. The chain employs TRBV11-2 and TRBJ2-3; D gene ambiguous. Per germline, CDR1 SGHAT and CDR2 FQNNGV. Trimming pared 1 base from V and 5 bases from J, leaving 4 bases between. The CDR3 runs 12 residues. The chain's CDR3 is CASSLAEDTQYF. The DNA for the CDR3 is TGTGCCAGCAGCTTAGCGGAAGATACGCAGTATTTT.

This clone was observed a handful of times. The rearrangement uses TRBV18 and TRBJ2-7; 9 bases align to TRBD1. The CDR3 length is 15 residues. Looked up from germline, CDR1 is KGHSH and CDR2 is LQKENI. Trimming removed 0 bases from V and 4 bases from J; junction bases left unmatched: 4. The CDR3 here is CASSPPTGGLYEQYF. As DNA, the CDR3 is TGTGCCAGCTCACCACCCACAGGGGGCCTTTACGAGCAGTACTTC.

The V gene is TRBV5-1, the J gene TRBJ1-1, with 8 bases that match TRBD1. The germline CDR1 and CDR2 sequences are SGHRS and YFSETQ. This CDR3 comprises 14 residues. J was trimmed by 0 bases and V by 4 bases; bases with no gene match: 2. The CDR3 reads CASSRQGMNTEAFF. CDR3 coding DNA: TGCGCCAGCAGCCGACAGGGGATGAACACTGAAGCTTTCTTT. Together with reference TRBV5-1 and TRBJ1-1, the CDR3 gives the full variable domain: KAGVTQTPRYLIKTRGQQVTLSCSPISGHRSVSWYQQTPGQGLQFLFEYFSETQRNKGNFPGRFSGRQFSNSRSEMNVSTLELGDSALYLCASSRQGMNTEAFFGQGTRLTVV.

This clone is classed as medium-sized (0.01 to 0.1%). The chain uses TRBV28 and TRBJ2-2; TRBD1 matches 10 bases. CDR1 MDHEN and CDR2 SYDVKM come from the germline V gene. This CDR3 comprises 20 residues. The V and J ends lost 4 bases and 4 bases, in that order; junction bases with no gene match: 18. CDR3 sequence reads: CASSSRVVPRQGAATGELFF. The CDR3, as DNA: TGTGCCAGCAGTTCACGTGTGGTACCGAGACAGGGGGCGGCCACCGGGGAGCTGTTTTTT.

This chain links TRBV11-3 with TRBJ2-5; TRBD1 matches 8 bases. The germline CDR1 and CDR2 sequences are SGHNT and YENEEA. This CDR3 has 13 residues. J was trimmed by 5 bases and V by 4 bases; bases with no gene match: 3. The CDR3, as DNA: TGTGCCAGCAGCTCGACAGGGGTGGAGACCCAGTACTTC. Amino acid sequence: CASSSTGVETQYF.

This sequence joins TRBV6-6 and TRBJ1-1; D might be TRBD1 (6 bases). Trimming shortened V by 5 bases and J by 11 bases, and 18 bases separated the two germline ends. The V gene's germline CDR1 is MNHNY and CDR2 SVGAGI (reference sequence). There are 13 residues in the CDR3. The chain's CDR3 is CASSPQNRVSAFF. In nucleotides, the CDR3 is TGTGCCAGCAGTCCCCAAAACAGGGTTAGTGCTTTCTTT.

The rearrangement joins TRBV28 to TRBJ1-5; D is unclear. Germline V gene lookup returns CDR1 MDHEN and CDR2 SYDVKM. The CDR3 is 14 residues long. The V end was cut by 7 bases, the J end by 3 bases, with 13 bases between. As DNA, the CDR3 is TGTGCCAGCACCAAAGGACGGTACAATCAGCCCCAGCATTTT. Encoded protein: CASTKGRYNQPQHF.

This clone was observed a single time. This chain links TRBV9 with TRBJ1-5, with TRBD1 as a possible D gene (5 bases). The CDR3 totals 15 residues. Between the trimmed V and J ends, which lost 0 bases and 2 bases, there was a span of 9 bases. In germline, CDR1 is SGDLS, CDR2 YYNGEE. CDR3 region: CASSVGGVGNQPQHF. Written as DNA, the CDR3 is TGTGCCAGCAGCGTAGGGGGGGTCGGCAATCAGCCCCAGCATTTT.

This chain links TRBV9 with TRBJ1-1; a weak D match, TRBD1 (5 bases). Trimming took 3 bases from V and 1 from J, leaving 7 bases between them. Looked up from germline, CDR1 is SGDLS and CDR2 is YYNGEE. This CDR3 is built from 13 residues. The CDR3 is CASSGGPNTEAFF. CDR3 coding DNA: TGTGCCAGCAGCGGGGGACCGAACACTGAAGCTTTCTTT.

This clone was observed a few times. This rearrangement joins TRBV5-4 to TRBJ2-3; possible D gene TRBD2, 5 bases. Trimming shortened V by 4 bases and J by 0 bases, and 9 bases separated the two germline ends. Looked up from germline, CDR1 is SGHNT and CDR2 is YYREEE (reference sequence). The CDR3 spans 14 residues. CDR3 DNA: TGTGCCAGCAGCGAGGGTCGGAGCACAGATACGCAGTATTTT. Its translation is CASSEGRSTDTQYF.